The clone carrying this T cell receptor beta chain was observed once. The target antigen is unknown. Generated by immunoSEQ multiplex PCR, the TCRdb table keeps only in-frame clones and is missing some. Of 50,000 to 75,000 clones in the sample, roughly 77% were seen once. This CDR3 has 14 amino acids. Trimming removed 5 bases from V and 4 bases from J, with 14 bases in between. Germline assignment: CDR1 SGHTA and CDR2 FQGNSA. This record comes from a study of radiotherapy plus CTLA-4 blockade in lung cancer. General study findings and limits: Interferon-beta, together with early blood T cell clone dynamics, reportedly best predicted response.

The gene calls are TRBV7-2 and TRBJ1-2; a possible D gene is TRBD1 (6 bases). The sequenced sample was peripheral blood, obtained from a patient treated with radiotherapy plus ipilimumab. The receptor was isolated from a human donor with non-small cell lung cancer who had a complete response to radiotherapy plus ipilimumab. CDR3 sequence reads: CASSAAGGVYGYTF. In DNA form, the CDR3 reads TGTGCCAGCAGCGCCGCCGGGGGCGTCTATGGCTACACCTTC.